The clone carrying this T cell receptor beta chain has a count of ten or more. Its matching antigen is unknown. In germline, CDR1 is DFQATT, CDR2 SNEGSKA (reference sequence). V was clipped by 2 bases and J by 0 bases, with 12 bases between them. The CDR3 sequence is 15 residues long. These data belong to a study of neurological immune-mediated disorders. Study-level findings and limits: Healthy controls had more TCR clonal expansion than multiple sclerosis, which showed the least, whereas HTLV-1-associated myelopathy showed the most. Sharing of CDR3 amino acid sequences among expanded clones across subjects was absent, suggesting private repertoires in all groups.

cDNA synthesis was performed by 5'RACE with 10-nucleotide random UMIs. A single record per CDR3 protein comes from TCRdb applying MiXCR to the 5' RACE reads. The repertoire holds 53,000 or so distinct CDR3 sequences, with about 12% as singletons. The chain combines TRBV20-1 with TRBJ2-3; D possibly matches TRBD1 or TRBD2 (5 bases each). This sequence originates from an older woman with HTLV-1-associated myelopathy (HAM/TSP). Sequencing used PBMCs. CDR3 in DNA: TGCAGTGCTAGACCAGGGACCTTTAGCACAGATACGCAGTATTTT. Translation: CSARPGTFSTDTQYF.